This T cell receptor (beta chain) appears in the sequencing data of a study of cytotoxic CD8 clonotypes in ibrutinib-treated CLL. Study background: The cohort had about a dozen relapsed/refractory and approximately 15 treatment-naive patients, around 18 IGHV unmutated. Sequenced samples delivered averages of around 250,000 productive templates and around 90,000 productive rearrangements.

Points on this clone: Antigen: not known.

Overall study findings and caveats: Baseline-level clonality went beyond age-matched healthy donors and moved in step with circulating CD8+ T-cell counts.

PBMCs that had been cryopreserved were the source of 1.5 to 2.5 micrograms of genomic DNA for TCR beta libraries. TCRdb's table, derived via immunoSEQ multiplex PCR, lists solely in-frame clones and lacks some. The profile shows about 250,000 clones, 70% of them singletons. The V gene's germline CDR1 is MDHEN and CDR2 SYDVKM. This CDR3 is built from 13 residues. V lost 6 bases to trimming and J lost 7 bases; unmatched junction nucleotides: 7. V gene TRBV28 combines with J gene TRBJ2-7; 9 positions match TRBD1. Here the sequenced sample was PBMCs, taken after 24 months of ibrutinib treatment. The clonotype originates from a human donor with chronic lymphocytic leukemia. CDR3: CASRLQGAGEQYF. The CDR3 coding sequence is TGTGCCAGCAGGCTACAGGGGGCAGGGGAGCAGTACTTC.